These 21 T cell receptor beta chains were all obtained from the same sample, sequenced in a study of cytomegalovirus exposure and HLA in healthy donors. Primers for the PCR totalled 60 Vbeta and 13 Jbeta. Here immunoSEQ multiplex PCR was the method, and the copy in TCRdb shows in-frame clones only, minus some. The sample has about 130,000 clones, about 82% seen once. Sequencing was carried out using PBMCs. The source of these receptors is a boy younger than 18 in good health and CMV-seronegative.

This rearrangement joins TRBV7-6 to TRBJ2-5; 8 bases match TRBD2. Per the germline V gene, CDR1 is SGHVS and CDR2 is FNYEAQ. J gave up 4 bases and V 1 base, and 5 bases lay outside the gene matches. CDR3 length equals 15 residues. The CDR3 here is CASSLGAGVGETQYF. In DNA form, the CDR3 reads TGTGCCAGCAGCTTAGGAGCGGGAGTGGGAGAGACCCAGTACTTC.

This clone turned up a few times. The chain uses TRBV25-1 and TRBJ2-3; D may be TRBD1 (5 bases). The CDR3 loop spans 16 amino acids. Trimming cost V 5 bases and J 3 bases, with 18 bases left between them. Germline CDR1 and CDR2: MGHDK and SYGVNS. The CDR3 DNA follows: TGTGCCAGCAGTAGGGGTCGCCCGATAGGTACAGATACGCAGTATTTT. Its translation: CASSRGRPIGTDTQYF.

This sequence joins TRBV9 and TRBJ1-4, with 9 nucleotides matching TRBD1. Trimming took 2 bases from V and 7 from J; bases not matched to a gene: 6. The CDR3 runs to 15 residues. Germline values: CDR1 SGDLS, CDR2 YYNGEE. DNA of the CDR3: TGTGCCAGCAGCGTCGGACAGGGGATAGGTGAAAAACTGTTTTTT. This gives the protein CASSVGQGIGEKLFF.

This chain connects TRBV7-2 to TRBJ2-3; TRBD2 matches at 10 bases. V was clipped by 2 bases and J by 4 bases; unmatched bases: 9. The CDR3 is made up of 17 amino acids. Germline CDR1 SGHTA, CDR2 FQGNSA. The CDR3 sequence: CASSLRSSGRASDTQYF. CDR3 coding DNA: TGTGCCAGCAGCTTACGGTCAAGCGGGAGGGCCTCAGATACGCAGTATTTT. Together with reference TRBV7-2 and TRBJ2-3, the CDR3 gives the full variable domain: GAGVSQSPSNKVTEKGKDVELRCDPISGHTALYWYRQSLGQGLEFLIYFQGNSAPDKSGLPSDRFSAERTGGSVSTLTIQRTQQEDSAVYLCASSLRSSGRASDTQYFGPGTRLTVL.

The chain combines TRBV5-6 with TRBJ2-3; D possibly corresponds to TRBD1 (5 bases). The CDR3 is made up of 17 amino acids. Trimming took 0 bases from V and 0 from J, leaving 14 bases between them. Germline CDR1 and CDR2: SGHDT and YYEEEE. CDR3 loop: CASSLGGGHPSTDTQYF. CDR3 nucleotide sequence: TGTGCCAGCAGCTTGGGTGGCGGACATCCTAGCACAGATACGCAGTATTTT.

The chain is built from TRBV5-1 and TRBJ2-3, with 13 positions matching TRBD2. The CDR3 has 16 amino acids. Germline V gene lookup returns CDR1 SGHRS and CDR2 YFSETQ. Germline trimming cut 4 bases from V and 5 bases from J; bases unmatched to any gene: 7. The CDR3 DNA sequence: TGCGCCAGCAGCGACCGACTAGCGGGAGGAGGAGATACGCAGTATTTT. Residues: CASSDRLAGGGDTQYF.

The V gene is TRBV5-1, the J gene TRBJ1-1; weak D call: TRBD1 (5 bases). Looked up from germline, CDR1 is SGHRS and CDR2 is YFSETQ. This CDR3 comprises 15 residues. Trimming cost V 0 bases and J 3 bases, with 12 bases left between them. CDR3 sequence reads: CASSLDPGGHTEAFF. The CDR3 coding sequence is TGCGCCAGCAGCTTGGATCCGGGGGGTCACACTGAAGCTTTCTTT.

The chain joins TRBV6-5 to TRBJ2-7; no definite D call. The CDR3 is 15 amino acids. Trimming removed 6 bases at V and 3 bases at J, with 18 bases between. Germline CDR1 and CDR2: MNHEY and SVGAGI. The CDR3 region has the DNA TGTGCCAGCAGCTATAACCCGAACCGTGACTACGAGCAGTACTTC. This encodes CASSYNPNRDYEQYF.

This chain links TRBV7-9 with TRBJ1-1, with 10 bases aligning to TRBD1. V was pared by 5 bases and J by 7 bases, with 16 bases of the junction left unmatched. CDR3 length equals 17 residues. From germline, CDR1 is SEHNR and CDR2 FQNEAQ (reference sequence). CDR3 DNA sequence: TGTGCCAGCAGCCCAGACCTGGGGGACAGGGGAGTCGGTGAAGCTTTCTTT. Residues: CASSPDLGDRGVGEAFF.

The CDR3 DNA follows: TGTGCCAGTAGTTCGGACCGGACTTCCTACGAGCAGTACTTC. Its protein is CASSSDRTSYEQYF. The rearrangement joins TRBV19 to TRBJ2-7; TRBD2 is a possible D gene (5 bases). The CDR3 loop spans 14 amino acids. Germline V gives CDR1 LNHDA, CDR2 SQIVND (reference sequence). The V and J ends lost 5 bases and 1 base respectively, with 12 bases between them.

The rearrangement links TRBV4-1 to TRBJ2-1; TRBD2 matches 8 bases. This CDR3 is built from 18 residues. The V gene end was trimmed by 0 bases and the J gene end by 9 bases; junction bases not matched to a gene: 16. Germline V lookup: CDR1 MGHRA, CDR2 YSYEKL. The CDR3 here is CASSQENDGRASRGEQFF. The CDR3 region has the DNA TGCGCCAGCAGCCAAGAAAATGACGGGAGGGCCTCTAGGGGTGAGCAGTTCTTC.

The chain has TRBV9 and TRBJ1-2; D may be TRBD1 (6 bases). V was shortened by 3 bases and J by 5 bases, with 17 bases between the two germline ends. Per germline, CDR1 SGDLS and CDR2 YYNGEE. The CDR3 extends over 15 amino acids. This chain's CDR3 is CASSGGQPEWYGYTF. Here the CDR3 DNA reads TGTGCCAGCAGCGGAGGACAGCCCGAATGGTATGGCTACACCTTC.

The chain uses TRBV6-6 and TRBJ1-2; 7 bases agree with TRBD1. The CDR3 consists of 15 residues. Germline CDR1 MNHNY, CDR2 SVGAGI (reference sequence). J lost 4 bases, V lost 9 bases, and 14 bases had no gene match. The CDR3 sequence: CASSDGKDRTYGYTF. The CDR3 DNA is TGTGCCAGTTCCGATGGGAAGGACAGGACCTATGGCTACACCTTC.

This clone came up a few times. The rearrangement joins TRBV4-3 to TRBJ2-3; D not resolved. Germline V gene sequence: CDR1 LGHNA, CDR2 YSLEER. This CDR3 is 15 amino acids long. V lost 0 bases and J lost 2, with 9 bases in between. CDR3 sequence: CASSQEGRHTDTQYF. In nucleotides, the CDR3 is TGCGCCAGCAGCCAAGAGGGCCGTCACACAGATACGCAGTATTTT.

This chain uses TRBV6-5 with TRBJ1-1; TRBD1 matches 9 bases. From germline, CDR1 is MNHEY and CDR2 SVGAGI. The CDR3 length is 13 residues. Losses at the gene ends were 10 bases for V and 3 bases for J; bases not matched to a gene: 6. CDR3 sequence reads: CATTRQGDTEAFF. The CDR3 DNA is TGTGCCACCACTCGACAGGGGGACACTGAAGCTTTCTTT.

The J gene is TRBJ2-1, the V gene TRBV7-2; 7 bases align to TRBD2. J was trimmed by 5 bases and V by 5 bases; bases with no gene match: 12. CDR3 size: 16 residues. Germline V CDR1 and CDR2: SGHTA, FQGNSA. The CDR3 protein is CASSTLGGVSNNEQFF. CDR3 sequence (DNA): TGTGCCAGCAGCACTCTGGGGGGGGTAAGCAACAATGAGCAGTTCTTC.

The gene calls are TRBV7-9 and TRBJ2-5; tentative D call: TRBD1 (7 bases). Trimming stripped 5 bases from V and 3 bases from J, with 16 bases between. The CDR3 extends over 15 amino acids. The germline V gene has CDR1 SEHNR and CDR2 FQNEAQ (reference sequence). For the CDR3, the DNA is TGTGCCAGCAGCGCGGGACAGCAACTCGAAGAGACCCAGTACTTC. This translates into CASSAGQQLEETQYF.

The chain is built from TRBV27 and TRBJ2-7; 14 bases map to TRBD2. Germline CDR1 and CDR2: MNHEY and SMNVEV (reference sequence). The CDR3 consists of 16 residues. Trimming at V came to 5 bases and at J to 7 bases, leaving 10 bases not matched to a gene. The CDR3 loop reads CASSVGLAGGPGEQYF. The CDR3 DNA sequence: TGTGCCAGCAGTGTAGGACTAGCGGGAGGACCGGGAGAGCAGTACTTC.

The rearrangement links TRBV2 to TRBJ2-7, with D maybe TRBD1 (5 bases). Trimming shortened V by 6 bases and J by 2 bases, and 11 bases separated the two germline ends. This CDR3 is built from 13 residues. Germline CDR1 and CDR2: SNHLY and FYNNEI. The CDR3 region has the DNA TGTGCCAGCAGGCGACAGCTAACCTACGAGCAGTACTTC. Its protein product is CASRRQLTYEQYF.

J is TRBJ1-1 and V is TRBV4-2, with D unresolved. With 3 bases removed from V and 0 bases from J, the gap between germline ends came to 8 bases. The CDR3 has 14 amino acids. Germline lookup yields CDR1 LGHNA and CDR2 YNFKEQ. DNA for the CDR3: TGTGCCAGCAGCCAGGACTTACTGAACACTGAAGCTTTCTTT. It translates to CASSQDLLNTEAFF.

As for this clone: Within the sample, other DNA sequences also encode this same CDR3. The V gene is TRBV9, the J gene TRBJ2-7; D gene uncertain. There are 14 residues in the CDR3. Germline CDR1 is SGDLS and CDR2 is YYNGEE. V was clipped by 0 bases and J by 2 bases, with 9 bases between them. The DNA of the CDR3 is TGTGCCAGCAGCGTAGGAGGCGGTACCTACGAGCAGTACTTC. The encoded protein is CASSVGGGTYEQYF.